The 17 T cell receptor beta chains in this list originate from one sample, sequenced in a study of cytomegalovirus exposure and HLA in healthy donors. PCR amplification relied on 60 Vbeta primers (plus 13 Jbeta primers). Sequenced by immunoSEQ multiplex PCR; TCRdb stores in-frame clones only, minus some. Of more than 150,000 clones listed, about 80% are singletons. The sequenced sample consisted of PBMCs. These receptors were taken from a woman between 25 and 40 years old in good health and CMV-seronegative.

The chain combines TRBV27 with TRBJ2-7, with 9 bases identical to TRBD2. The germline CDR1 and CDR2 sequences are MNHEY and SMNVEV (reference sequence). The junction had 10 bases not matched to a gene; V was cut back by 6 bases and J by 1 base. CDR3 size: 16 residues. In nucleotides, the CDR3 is TGTGCCAGCAGCCAGATCGCTAGCGGGATTTCCTACGAGCAGTACTTC. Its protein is CASSQIASGISYEQYF.

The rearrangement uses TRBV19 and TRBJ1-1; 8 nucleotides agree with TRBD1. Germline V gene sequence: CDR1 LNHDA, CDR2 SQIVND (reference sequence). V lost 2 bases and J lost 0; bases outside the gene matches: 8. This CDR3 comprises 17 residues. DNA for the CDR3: TGTGCCAGTAGTATATTTGGCAGGGGGCTGGTGAACACTGAAGCTTTCTTT. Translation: CASSIFGRGLVNTEAFF.

As DNA, the CDR3 is TGTGCCAGCAGCACCCGACAGGGTCGAGAGACCCAGTACTTC. It yields the protein CASSTRQGRETQYF. The chain is built from TRBV11-2 and TRBJ2-5; 7 nucleotides agree with TRBD1. Losses at the gene ends were 5 bases for V and 4 bases for J; bases not matched to a gene: 7. The V gene's germline CDR1 is SGHAT and CDR2 FQNNGV. The CDR3 has 14 amino acids.

The CDR3 nucleotides are TGTGCTAGTGGTTTGGTTCAGGGGCGTTACAATGAGCAGTTCTTC. Amino acids: CASGLVQGRYNEQFF. V and J are TRBV12-5 and TRBJ2-1, with a tentative D call TRBD1 (6 bases). This CDR3 spans 15 amino acids. The V gene's germline CDR1 is LGHNT and CDR2 FRNRAP. V lost 0 bases and J 4 bases, leaving 10 bases between the germline ends.

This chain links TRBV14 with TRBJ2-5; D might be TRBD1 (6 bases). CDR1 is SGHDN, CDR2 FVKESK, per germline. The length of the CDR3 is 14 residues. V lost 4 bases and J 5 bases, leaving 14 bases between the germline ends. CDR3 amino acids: CASSLNRVRETQYF. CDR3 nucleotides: TGTGCCAGCAGCCTGAACAGGGTGAGGGAGACCCAGTACTTC.

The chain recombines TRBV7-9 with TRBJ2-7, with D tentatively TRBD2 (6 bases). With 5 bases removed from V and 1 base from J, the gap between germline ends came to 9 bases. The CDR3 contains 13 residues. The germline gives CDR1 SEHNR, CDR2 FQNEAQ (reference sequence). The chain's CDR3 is CASSPEGSYEQYF. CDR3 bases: TGTGCCAGCAGCCCGGAGGGATCCTACGAGCAGTACTTC.

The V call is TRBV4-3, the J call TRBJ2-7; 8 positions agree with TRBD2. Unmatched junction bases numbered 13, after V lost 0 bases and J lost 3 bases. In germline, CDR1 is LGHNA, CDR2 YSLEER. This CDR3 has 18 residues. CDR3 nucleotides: TGCGCCAGCAGCCAAGATCGCTTCATCAGCGGGGGTTTCTACGAGCAGTACTTC. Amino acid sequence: CASSQDRFISGGFYEQYF.

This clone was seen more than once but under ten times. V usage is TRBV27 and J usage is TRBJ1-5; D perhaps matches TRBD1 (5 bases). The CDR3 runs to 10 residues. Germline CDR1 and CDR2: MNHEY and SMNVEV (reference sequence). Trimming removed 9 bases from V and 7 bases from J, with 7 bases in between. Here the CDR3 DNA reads TGTGCCAGGGGGGGACAGCCCCAGCATTTT. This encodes CARGGQPQHF.

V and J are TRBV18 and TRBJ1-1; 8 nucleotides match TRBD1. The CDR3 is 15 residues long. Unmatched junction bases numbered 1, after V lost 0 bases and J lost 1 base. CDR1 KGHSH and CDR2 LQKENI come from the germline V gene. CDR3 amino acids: CASSPPGQGNTEAFF. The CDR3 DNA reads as TGTGCCAGCTCACCACCCGGACAGGGGAACACTGAAGCTTTCTTT.

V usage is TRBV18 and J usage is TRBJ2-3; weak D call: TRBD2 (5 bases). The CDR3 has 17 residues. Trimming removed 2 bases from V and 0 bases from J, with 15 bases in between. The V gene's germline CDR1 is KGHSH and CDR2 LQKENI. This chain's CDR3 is CASSPVNGITSTDTQYF. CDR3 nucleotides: TGTGCCAGCTCACCAGTGAACGGGATCACTAGCACAGATACGCAGTATTTT.

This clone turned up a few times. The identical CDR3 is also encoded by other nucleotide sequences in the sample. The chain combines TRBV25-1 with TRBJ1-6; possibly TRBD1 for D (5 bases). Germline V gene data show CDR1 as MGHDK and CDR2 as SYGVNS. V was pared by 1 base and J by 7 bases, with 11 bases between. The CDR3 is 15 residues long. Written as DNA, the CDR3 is TGTGCCAGCAGTGAATTGGCAGGGCCCAATTCACCCCTCCACTTT. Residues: CASSELAGPNSPLHF.

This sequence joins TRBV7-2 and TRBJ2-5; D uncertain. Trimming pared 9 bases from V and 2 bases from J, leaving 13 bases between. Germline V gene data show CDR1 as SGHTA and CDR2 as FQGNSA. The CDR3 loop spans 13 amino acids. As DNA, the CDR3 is TGTGCCAGTCTACTGGGCCGTCAAGAGACCCAGTACTTC. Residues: CASLLGRQETQYF.

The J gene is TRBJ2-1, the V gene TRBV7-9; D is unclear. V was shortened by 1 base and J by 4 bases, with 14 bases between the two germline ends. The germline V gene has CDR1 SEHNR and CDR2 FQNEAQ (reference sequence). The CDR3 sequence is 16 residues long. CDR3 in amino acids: CASSLGAQAHYNEQFF. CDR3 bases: TGTGCCAGCAGCTTAGGTGCGCAGGCCCATTACAATGAGCAGTTCTTC.

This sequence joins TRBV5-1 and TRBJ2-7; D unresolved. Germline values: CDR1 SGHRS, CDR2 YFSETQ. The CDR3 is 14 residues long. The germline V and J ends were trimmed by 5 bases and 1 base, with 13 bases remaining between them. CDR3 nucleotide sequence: TGCGCCAGCAGGGCGAGCGTCCCGTCCTACGAGCAGTACTTC. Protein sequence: CASRASVPSYEQYF.

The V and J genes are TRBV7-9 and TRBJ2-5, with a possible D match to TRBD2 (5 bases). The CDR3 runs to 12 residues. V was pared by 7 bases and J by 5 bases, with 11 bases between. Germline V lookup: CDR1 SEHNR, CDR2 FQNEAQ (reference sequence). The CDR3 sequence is CASNSEGETQYF. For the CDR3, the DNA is TGTGCCAGCAATAGCGAAGGGGAGACCCAGTACTTC.

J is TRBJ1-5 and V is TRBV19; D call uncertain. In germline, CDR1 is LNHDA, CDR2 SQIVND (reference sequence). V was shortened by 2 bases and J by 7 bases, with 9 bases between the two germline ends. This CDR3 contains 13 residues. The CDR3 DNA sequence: TGTGCCAGTAGTATAAACTTACCCCAGCCCCAGCATTTT. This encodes CASSINLPQPQHF.

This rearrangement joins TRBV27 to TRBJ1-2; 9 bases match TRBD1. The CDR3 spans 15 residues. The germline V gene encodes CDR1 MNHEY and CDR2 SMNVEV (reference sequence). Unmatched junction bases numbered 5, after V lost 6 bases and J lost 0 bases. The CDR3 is CASSPWDRANYGYTF. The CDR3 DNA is TGTGCCAGCAGCCCCTGGGACAGGGCTAACTATGGCTACACCTTC.